The 28 T cell receptor beta chains below all came from one sample that was sequenced in a study of CD8 T cells in ankylosing spondylitis. Each CDR3 protein gets one entry after TCRdb re-called the 5' RACE reads with MiXCR. The data contain about 310,000 distinct CDR3 sequences, about a fifth of them singletons. The sample taken for sequencing was blood, either unsorted or a sorted T cell fraction (not recorded which). These receptors originate from a female donor with ankylosing spondylitis or in good health (not recorded which).

This clonotype was seen more than once but under ten times. The genes are TRBV20-1 and TRBJ2-7; possibly TRBD1 for D (6 bases). V was pared by 6 bases and J by 3 bases, with 15 bases between. The CDR3 length is 13 residues. Per the germline V gene, CDR1 is DFQATT and CDR2 is SNEGSKA (reference sequence). This CDR3 reads CSAPRGQDYEQYF. In DNA form, the CDR3 reads TGCAGTGCCCCAAGGGGACAAGACTACGAGCAGTACTTC.

V usage is TRBV7-2 and J usage is TRBJ2-7; D gene ambiguous. Germline-derived CDR1 and CDR2 are SGHTA and FQGNSA. V gave up 5 bases and J gave up 0 bases, with 8 bases separating them. There are 13 residues in the CDR3. This chain's CDR3 is CASSVQGSYEQYF. The CDR3 DNA sequence: TGTGCCAGCAGCGTACAAGGCTCCTACGAGCAGTACTTC.

At least ten counts were recorded for this clonotype. The CDR3 is CASSFLEPFEAFF. In DNA, the CDR3 is TGTGCCAGCAGTTTCCTTGAGCCATTTGAAGCTTTCTTT. This chain uses TRBV27 with TRBJ1-1, with unresolved D. Trimming cost V 3 bases and J 7 bases, with 12 bases left between them. The CDR3 extends over 13 amino acids. In germline, CDR1 is MNHEY, CDR2 SMNVEV (reference sequence).

This clonotype was seen only once. The rearrangement joins TRBV6-5 to TRBJ2-3, with D perhaps matching TRBD2 (6 bases). The CDR3 runs to 16 residues. The V end was cut by 2 bases, the J end by 4 bases, with 16 bases between. Germline values: CDR1 MNHEY, CDR2 SVGAGI. The CDR3: CASSYPGGGKADTQYF. CDR3 coding DNA: TGTGCCAGCAGTTACCCGGGCGGCGGGAAGGCAGATACGCAGTATTTT.

V gene TRBV3-1 combines with J gene TRBJ1-5, with 7 bases lining up with TRBD1. Germline loops: CDR1 LGHDT, CDR2 YNNKEL (reference sequence). Trimming at V came to 1 base and at J to 8 bases, leaving 5 bases not matched to a gene. This CDR3 is built from 14 residues. The CDR3 reads CASSQGGGGKPQHF. Here the CDR3 DNA reads TGTGCCAGCAGCCAAGGTGGAGGGGGCAAGCCCCAGCATTTT.

This clonotype occurred many times. CDR3 loop: CASSYLARRNYGYTF. The CDR3 nucleotides read TGTGCCAGCAGCTACCTAGCGCGACGGAACTATGGCTACACCTTC. The rearrangement joins TRBV5-4 to TRBJ1-2; D gene uncertain. In germline, CDR1 is SGHNT, CDR2 YYREEE (reference sequence). The CDR3 sequence is 15 residues long. V was pared by 3 bases and J by 2 bases, with 14 bases between.

The chain is built from TRBV5-1 and TRBJ2-3, with TRBD2 identical over 8 bases. The CDR3 sequence is 15 residues long. Losses at the gene ends were 1 base for V and 5 bases for J; bases not matched to a gene: 6. Germline V gene lookup returns CDR1 SGHRS and CDR2 YFSETQ. The CDR3 loop reads CASSLSSGGGDTQYF. CDR3 DNA: TGCGCCAGCAGCTTGTCGTCGGGAGGGGGAGATACGCAGTATTTT.

The V gene is TRBV12-3 or TRBV12-4, the J gene TRBJ2-2; D not resolved. The CDR3 spans 16 residues. Trimming took 6 bases from V and 2 from J, leaving 16 bases between them. CDR3 sequence reads: CASSPARRLNTGELFF. CDR3 DNA: TGTGCCAGCAGCCCCGCAAGAAGGCTAAACACCGGGGAGCTGTTTTTT.

This clonotype has ten or more counts. The chain has TRBV20-1 and TRBJ2-3; 8 bases fit TRBD2. There are 15 residues in the CDR3. V shed 6 bases and J 5 bases; nucleotides not matched to a gene: 13. Per the germline V gene, CDR1 is DFQATT and CDR2 is SNEGSKA (reference sequence). As DNA, the CDR3 is TGCAGTGCCCGCATCCCCCAAGCGGGAGTAGATACGCAGTATTTT. Translated: CSARIPQAGVDTQYF.

The CDR3 DNA is TGTGCCAGCAGCGTGGACAGACCCCATAAGCAGTATTTT. This sequence encodes CASSVDRPHKQYF. The J gene is TRBJ2-3, the V gene TRBV5-8, with D possibly matching TRBD1 (6 bases). Germline-derived CDR1 and CDR2 are SGHTS and YDEGEE. The V gene lost 4 bases and the J gene lost 11 bases, with 17 bases spanning the gap. The CDR3 loop spans 13 amino acids.

This chain connects TRBV14 to TRBJ2-3; D unresolved. The CDR3 contains 15 residues. CDR1 and CDR2 (germline): SGHDN, FVKESK. Trimming stripped 1 base from V and 4 bases from J, with 12 bases between. DNA for the CDR3: TGTGCCAGCAGCCAAGGGGCCATAAACGCAGATACGCAGTATTTT. This encodes CASSQGAINADTQYF.

The gene calls are TRBV9 and TRBJ1-2, with 8 bases fitting TRBD1. The CDR3 loop spans 14 amino acids. V was clipped by 3 bases and J by 5 bases; unmatched bases: 6. The germline CDR1 and CDR2 sequences are SGDLS and YYNGEE. CDR3 coding DNA: TGTGCCAGCAGCGCCGGAGACAGGGGATATGGCTACACCTTC. It codes for CASSAGDRGYGYTF. The entire variable domain, with the rest obtained from reference TRBV9 and TRBJ1-2, is as follows: DSGVTQTPKHLITATGQRVTLRCSPRSGDLSVYWYQQSLDQGLQFLIQYYNGEERAKGNILERFSAQQFPDLHSELNLSSLELGDSALYFCASSAGDRGYGYTFGSGTRLTVV.

The V and J genes are TRBV25-1 and TRBJ1-1; 10 nucleotides line up with TRBD1. With V trimmed by 6 bases and J by 8 bases, 9 bases remained unmatched. The germline V gene has CDR1 MGHDK and CDR2 SYGVNS. The CDR3 spans 14 residues. CDR3 residues: CASSARTGGTEAFF. The CDR3, as DNA: TGTGCCAGCAGCGCCAGGACAGGGGGTACCGAAGCTTTCTTT. Variable domain in full (rest from reference TRBV25-1 and TRBJ1-1): EADIYQTPRYLVIGTGKKITLECSQTMGHDKMYWYQQDPGMELHLIHYSYGVNSTEKGDLSSESTVSRIRTEHFPLTLESARPSHTSQYLCASSARTGGTEAFFGQGTRLTVV.

This clonotype was found a few times. This chain joins TRBV6-1 and TRBJ2-7; TRBD2 is a possible D gene (6 bases). The CDR3 has 14 residues. Germline V lookup: CDR1 MNHNS, CDR2 SASEGT. The ends were cut back, 6 bases at V and 3 bases at J, with 15 bases in the middle. The CDR3 coding sequence is TGTGCCAGCAGACGTCTCGGGGGAATCTACGAGCAGTACTTC. Residues: CASRRLGGIYEQYF.

The chain links TRBV20-1 to TRBJ2-3; possible D gene TRBD2, 6 bases. CDR3 length equals 12 residues. The germline V gene has CDR1 DFQATT and CDR2 SNEGSKA (reference sequence). Trimming removed 6 bases from V and 5 bases from J, with 12 bases in between. The CDR3 sequence: CSAPLGGDTQYF. DNA for the CDR3: TGCAGTGCCCCCCTGGGGGGAGATACGCAGTATTTT.

Note on this clonotype: A read error may explain this, as a much larger clone is one base away. V and J are TRBV6-5 and TRBJ1-1; D gene uncertain. The CDR3 is 14 amino acids. Trimming shortened V by 0 bases and J by 5 bases, and 10 bases separated the two germline ends. Germline V gives CDR1 MNHEY, CDR2 SVGAGI. The CDR3 DNA sequence: TGTGCCAGCAGTTACTCAACGGTGGAGACTGAAGCTTTCTTT. Protein: CASSYSTVETEAFF.

This clonotype came up many times. This chain joins TRBV27 and TRBJ2-1; D is possibly TRBD2 (6 bases). Trimming pared 7 bases from V and 1 base from J, leaving 17 bases between. CDR3 length: 16 residues. Looked up from germline, CDR1 is MNHEY and CDR2 is SMNVEV (reference sequence). This CDR3 is CASKLSLANSYNEQFF. The CDR3 bases are TGTGCCAGCAAGCTAAGTCTAGCGAATTCCTACAATGAGCAGTTCTTC.

This clonotype was found a few times. The chain has TRBV20-1 and TRBJ2-3; 9 bases map to TRBD2. The CDR3 is 22 amino acids. V lost 6 bases and J lost 2; bases outside the gene matches: 30. Germline V lookup: CDR1 DFQATT, CDR2 SNEGSKA (reference sequence). Here the CDR3 DNA reads TGCAGTGCCAGATACGGCCCTCCCCGGCTACTAGCGGGTTCGACTTCCACAGATACGCAGTATTTT. Translated, it gives CSARYGPPRLLAGSTSTDTQYF.

This clonotype was found many times. This chain links TRBV7-2 with TRBJ2-1; D call uncertain. The germline V gene has CDR1 SGHTA and CDR2 FQGNSA. Trimming shortened V by 1 base and J by 6 bases, and 7 bases separated the two germline ends. CDR3 length: 13 amino acids. The CDR3 spells CASSLGPINEQFF. CDR3 in DNA: TGTGCCAGCAGCTTAGGCCCCATCAATGAGCAGTTCTTC.

This rearrangement joins TRBV10-1 to TRBJ2-7; the match to TRBD2 covers 10 bases. Losses at the gene ends were 3 bases for V and 3 bases for J; bases not matched to a gene: 8. CDR1 and CDR2 (germline): WNHNN, SYGVQD (reference sequence). The CDR3 runs to 16 residues. This CDR3 reads CASSDLTGTSVYEQYF. CDR3 in DNA: TGCGCCAGCAGTGATTTAACCGGGACTAGCGTCTACGAGCAGTACTTC.

V is TRBV20-1 and J is TRBJ2-3; D is undetermined. In germline, CDR1 is DFQATT, CDR2 SNEGSKA (reference sequence). This CDR3 region has 14 residues. Trimming took off 4 bases at V and 2 bases at J, with 13 bases between the two ends. The DNA for the CDR3 is TGCAGTGCTACCCAGAATGGGAACACAGATACGCAGTATTTT. Translating gives CSATQNGNTDTQYF.

The table lists this clonotype with a few counts. The chain employs TRBV3-1 and TRBJ1-4; 8 nucleotides line up with TRBD1. Germline CDR1 and CDR2: LGHDT and YNNKEL (reference sequence). J gave up 3 bases and V 5 bases, and 2 bases lay outside the gene matches. The CDR3 is made up of 14 amino acids. The CDR3 sequence: CASSDRGANEKLFF. CDR3 bases: TGTGCCAGCAGCGACAGGGGAGCTAATGAAAAACTGTTTTTT. The whole variable domain, filled in from reference TRBV3-1 and TRBJ1-4, reads DTAVSQTPKYLVTQMGNDKSIKCEQNLGHDTMYWYKQDSKKFLKIMFSYNNKELIINETVPNRFSPKSPDKAHLNLHINSLELGDSAVYFCASSDRGANEKLFFGSGTQLSVL.

This clonotype has only a few counts. This chain links TRBV29-1 with TRBJ1-2; unclear D gene. Trimming removed 7 bases at V and 3 bases at J, with 15 bases between. CDR1 and CDR2 (germline): SQVTM, ANQGSEA. The CDR3 is 13 residues long. CDR3 sequence: CSGVEGADYGYTF. The CDR3 coding sequence is TGCAGCGGGGTGGAGGGCGCGGACTATGGCTACACCTTC. The entire variable domain, with the rest obtained from reference TRBV29-1 and TRBJ1-2, is as follows: SAVISQKPSRDICQRGTSLTIQCQVDSQVTMMFWYRQQPGQSLTLIATANQGSEATYESGFVIDKFPISRPNLTFSTLTVSNMSPEDSSIYLCSGVEGADYGYTFGSGTRLTVV.

The chain joins TRBV15 to TRBJ1-1; D gene ambiguous. CDR1 and CDR2 from the germline V gene are LNHNV and YYDKDF (reference sequence). This CDR3 is 13 amino acids long. The V end lost 0 bases, the J end lost 3 bases, and 5 bases lay between the germline ends. As DNA, the CDR3 is TGTGCCACCAGCAGAGACATTTACACTGAAGCTTTCTTT. Translating it yields CATSRDIYTEAFF.

V usage is TRBV7-2 and J usage is TRBJ1-2; no clear D gene. This CDR3 is 15 amino acids long. CDR1 SGHTA and CDR2 FQGNSA come from the germline V gene. V was shortened by 1 base and J by 4 bases, with 13 bases between the two germline ends. CDR3 sequence: CASSLVSQTAYGYTF. The CDR3 DNA reads as TGTGCCAGCAGCTTAGTTTCACAGACCGCCTATGGCTACACCTTC.

The gene calls are TRBV9 and TRBJ2-6; TRBD1 might be the D (6 bases). Germline lookup yields CDR1 SGDLS and CDR2 YYNGEE. The CDR3 consists of 17 residues. With 3 bases removed from V and 0 bases from J, the gap between germline ends came to 13 bases. The CDR3 DNA reads TGTGCCAGCAGCGCGTCGACAGGACACTCTGGGGCCAACGTCCTGACTTTC. Encoded protein: CASSASTGHSGANVLTF.

The J gene is TRBJ2-1, the V gene TRBV20-1; D is tentatively TRBD1 or TRBD2 (6 bases each). V lost 6 bases, J lost 7 bases, and 22 bases lay in between. The CDR3 is made up of 15 amino acids. Germline V lookup: CDR1 DFQATT, CDR2 SNEGSKA (reference sequence). CDR3 nucleotide sequence: TGCAGTGCCCACCATAGAGAGGGGGGATCGAATGAGCAGTTCTTC. It translates to CSAHHREGGSNEQFF.

The chain is built from TRBV29-1 and TRBJ2-3, with 10 bases that match TRBD2. The CDR3 contains 15 residues. Germline CDR1 SQVTM, CDR2 ANQGSEA. J lost 4 bases, V lost 4 bases, and 8 bases had no gene match. CDR3 sequence reads: CSVALTSGAADTQYF. As DNA, the CDR3 is TGCAGCGTTGCCCTTACTAGCGGGGCCGCAGATACGCAGTATTTT.